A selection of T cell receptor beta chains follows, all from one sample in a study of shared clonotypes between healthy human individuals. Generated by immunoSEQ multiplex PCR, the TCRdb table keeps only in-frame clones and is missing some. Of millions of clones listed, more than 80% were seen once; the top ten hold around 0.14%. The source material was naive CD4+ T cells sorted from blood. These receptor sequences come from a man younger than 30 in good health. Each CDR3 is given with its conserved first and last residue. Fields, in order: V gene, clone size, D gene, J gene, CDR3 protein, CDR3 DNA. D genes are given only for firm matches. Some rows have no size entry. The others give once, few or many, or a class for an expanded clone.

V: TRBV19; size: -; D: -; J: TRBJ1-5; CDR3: CARGKGRRRYSPASHPHF; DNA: TGTGCCAGAGGGAAGGGAAGACGCCGATATTCTCCAGCCAGCCACCCGCATTTT
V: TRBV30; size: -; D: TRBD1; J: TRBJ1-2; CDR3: CAWRASTGGSYGYTF; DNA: TGTGCCTGGAGAGCGTCGACAGGGGGAAGCTATGGCTACACCTTC
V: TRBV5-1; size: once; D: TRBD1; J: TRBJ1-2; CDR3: CASSATQGTGYTF; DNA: TGCGCCAGCAGCGCGACACAGGGGACTGGCTACACCTTC
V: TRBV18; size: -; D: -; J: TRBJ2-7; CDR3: CASSLNRDEQYF; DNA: TGTGCCAGCTCACTTAACAGGGACGAGCAGTACTTC
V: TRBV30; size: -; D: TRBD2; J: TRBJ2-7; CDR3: CAWSVSRTSGRSSPYEQYF; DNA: TGTGCCTGGAGTGTAAGTAGGACTAGCGGGAGGTCGTCCCCCTACGAGCAGTACTTC
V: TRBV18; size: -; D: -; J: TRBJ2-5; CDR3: CASSPLTSTETQYF; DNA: TGTGCCAGCTCACCTCTTACGTCTACGGAGACCCAGTACTTC
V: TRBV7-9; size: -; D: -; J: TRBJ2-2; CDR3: CASSLDRNTGELFF; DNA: TGTGCCAGCAGCTTGGACAGAAACACCGGGGAGCTGTTTTTT
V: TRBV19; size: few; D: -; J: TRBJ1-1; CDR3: CASRYGAAGDKEAFF; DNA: TGTGCCAGTAGATACGGCGCGGCGGGGGACAAGGAAGCTTTCTTT
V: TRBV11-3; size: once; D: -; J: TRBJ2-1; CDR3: CASNDVRDAEDEQFF; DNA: TGTGCCAGCAACGACGTGAGGGACGCTGAGGATGAGCAGTTCTTC
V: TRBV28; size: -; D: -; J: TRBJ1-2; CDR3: CASSHSGYTF; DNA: TGTGCCAGCAGTCATAGTGGCTACACCTTC
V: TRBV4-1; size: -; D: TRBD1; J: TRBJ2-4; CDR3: CASSQEKQGVKNIQYF; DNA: TGCGCCAGCAGCCAAGAGAAACAGGGGGTGAAAAACATTCAGTACTTC
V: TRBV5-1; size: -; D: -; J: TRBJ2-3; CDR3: CASSFNQASFFEQYF; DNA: TGCGCCAGCAGCTTTAACCAGGCCTCATTTTTTGAGCAGTATTTT
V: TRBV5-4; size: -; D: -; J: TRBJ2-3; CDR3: CASSLVSRTDTQYF; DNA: TGTGCCAGCAGCTTGGTTAGCCGCACAGATACGCAGTATTTT
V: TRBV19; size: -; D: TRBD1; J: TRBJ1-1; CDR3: CASSIQQGVGNTEAFF; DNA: TGTGCCAGTAGTATCCAACAGGGGGTGGGGAACACTGAAGCTTTCTTT
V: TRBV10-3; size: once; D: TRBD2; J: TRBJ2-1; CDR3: CATERETRNEQFF; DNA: TGTGCCACCGAGCGGGAGACGAGGAATGAGCAGTTCTTC
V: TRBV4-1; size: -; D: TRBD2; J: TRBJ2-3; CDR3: CASSQGLAGGFFFTDTQYF; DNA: TGCGCCAGCAGCCAGGGACTAGCGGGAGGCTTCTTCTTCACAGATACGCAGTATTTT
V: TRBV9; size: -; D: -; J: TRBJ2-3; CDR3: CASSVAGGISVSTDTQYF; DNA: TGTGCCAGCAGCGTAGCTGGAGGAATTAGCGTCAGCACAGATACGCAGTATTTT